The rows below give T cell receptor beta chains drawn from one sample of a study of cytomegalovirus exposure and HLA in healthy donors. TCRdb's table, derived via immunoSEQ multiplex PCR, lists solely in-frame clones and lacks some. The table has around 200,000 clones, about 79% seen once. What was sequenced was PBMCs. All receptors come from a girl under 10 years old in good health and CMV-seropositive. CDR3s include the opening cysteine and the closing phenylalanine or tryptophan. D genes are given only for firm matches. Some rows mark clone size as missing; the rest say once, few, many or name a class of expanded clone.

D gene | clone size | V gene | CDR3 protein
NA | NA | TRBV9 | CASSEGTANYNEQFF
TRBD1 | NA | TRBV18 | CASSPRLGQNEKLFF
TRBD2 | NA | TRBV7-6 | CASSLEGLKTGELFF
TRBD2 | NA | TRBV5-4 | CASSLATSGATETQYF
TRBD1 | NA | TRBV6-5 | CASSPDRGRYGYTF
TRBD1 | NA | TRBV13 | CASSGRGLYGNTIYF
NA | NA | TRBV2 | CAGSSQGYNEQFF
NA | NA | TRBV7-2 | CASSLVARNEQFF
NA | NA | TRBV2 | CASSGAGTIYF
NA | NA | TRBV5-5 | CASSLGSRSGWGTEAFF
NA | NA | TRBV6-1 | CASSEAGRTIWGTQYF
TRBD2 | NA | TRBV30 | CAWSVIGAGGGLSYEQYF
TRBD2 | NA | TRBV5-1 | CASSRRTSGGVSSYEQYF
NA | NA | TRBV18 | CASSPGQITNTGELFF
TRBD1 | once | TRBV7-2 | CASSPAPGQVQHGYTF
NA | NA | TRBV4-2 | CASSQVPSSYEQYF
NA | once | TRBV30 | CAWSSTRAVVWVSEAFF
NA | NA | TRBV18 | CASSPRHGGREGTEAFF
NA | NA | TRBV19 | CASSMAGQRTDTQYF
TRBD2 | NA | TRBV4-1 | CASSQTGTSGRGNEQFF
TRBD1 | NA | TRBV2 | CASSHITGTADWRGTEAFF
NA | NA | TRBV7-3 | CASSSPGTDTQYF
NA | NA | TRBV6-1 | CASSESQLSGQGSPLHF
NA | NA | TRBV19 | CASKVSGGTGELFF
NA | NA | TRBV2 | CASTLDEQFF
TRBD2 | NA | TRBV7-6 | CASSLEGGWEEQFF
TRBD1 | NA | TRBV10-3 | CAISEYQGAYEQYF
TRBD2 | few | TRBV6-5 | CASSGREGYEQYF
NA | NA | TRBV6-5 | CASNPLGGLSYEQYF
NA | NA | TRBV19 | CASSPHPRGGGTDTQYF
NA | NA | TRBV25-1 | CASVRGCEQYF
NA | NA | TRBV23-1 | CASSRDKDSYEQYF
NA | NA | TRBV27 | CASSLRQGTGNTIYF
NA | NA | TRBV19 | CASRLENEQYF
TRBD2 | once | TRBV5-1 | CASGVGGSPDTQYF
NA | NA | TRBV2 | CASSEQTGTEAFF
NA | NA | TRBV4-1 | CASSVGDMNTEAFF
TRBD1 | NA | TRBV27 | CASSLRTSPTGDPYEQYF
NA | NA | TRBV7-9 | CSSSPKSPSASSYEQYF
TRBD1 | NA | TRBV28 | CASSLSLRQGNQFF
NA | NA | TRBV27 | CASGLTGTASNQPQHF
TRBD1 | NA | TRBV28 | CASTKRGTGTNYGYTF
NA | NA | TRBV14 | CASSQDTDCLWQPQHF
NA | NA | TRBV4-1 | CASSQPPAGTYEQYF
NA | NA | TRBV5-1 | CASSLEGSLGDSPLHF
TRBD1 | NA | TRBV7-3 | CASSRQGSYGYTF
TRBD1 | NA | TRBV30 | CACSSHGTGFWETQYF